This TCR beta chain was recovered during a study of blood T cell repertoires in COVID-19. Study context: The samples span acute and convalescent COVID-19 from the United States, Italy and Spain. PBMCs, B-cell-depleted T cells, or T cells were the source of the cDNA or gDNA that made up the material.

V was shortened by 0 bases and J by 5 bases, with 14 bases between the two germline ends. This CDR3 has 15 amino acids. CDR1 LNHNV and CDR2 YYDKDF come from the germline V gene (reference sequence). In the authors' workflow: Scientists estimated how many nucleated cells there were by amplifying reference gene primers. Data came from immunoSEQ multiplex PCR; TCRdb stores just in-frame clones and leaves some out. The D gene and trimming were derived from the DNA, and the V and J assignments and clone size from that table. The sample records about 180,000 clones, about 90% being singletons. The clonotype comes from a man aged 35 to 55 with active or convalescent COVID-19. The chain is built from TRBV15 and TRBJ2-7; perhaps TRBD1 as D (6 bases). Sequenced: peripheral blood. The CDR3 coding sequence is TGTGCCACCAGCAGAGATGTCCAGGGGAAGAACGAGCAGTACTTC. Translated, it gives CATSRDVQGKNEQYF.